The entry that follows covers one TCR beta chain sequence. This sample was taken from a study of cytomegalovirus exposure and HLA in healthy donors. The PCR contained 60 Vbeta and 13 Jbeta primers. The table came from immunoSEQ multiplex PCR; TCRdb's copy has only in-frame clones and leaves some out. Counted here are about 200,000 clones, approximately 70% occurring once; the ten biggest clones make up 1.8%. Germline-derived CDR1 and CDR2 are SGDLS and YYNGEE. Trimming left V 0 bases short and J 0 bases short, with 8 bases between. The CDR3 consists of 15 residues. Sequenced material: PBMCs. The gene calls are TRBV9 and TRBJ2-3; possibly TRBD2 for D (5 bases). This sequence originates from a young woman in good health and CMV-seronegative. The CDR3 DNA follows: TGTGCCAGCAGCGTAGCGGGATCTAGCACAGATACGCAGTATTTT. This encodes CASSVAGSSTDTQYF.